Following are 7 T cell receptor beta chains from one sample sequenced in a study of beta chain features in type 1 diabetes. Study-wide findings and caveats: In every one of the four CD4+ subsets, TCRB CDR3s were moderately but significantly shorter in Type 1 diabetes patients.

Their recognized antigens are unknown. The authors reverse transcribed all of the isolated RNA, so sequencing captured expressed TCRB transcripts. Sequencing used immunoSEQ multiplex PCR; TCRdb keeps in-frame clones, though not all of them. The repertoire holds 300,000 to 450,000 clones, with around 10% as singletons. The sample was central memory CD4+ T cells from blood. These receptors were obtained from a man aged 25 to 45 with type 1 diabetes.

CDR3 nucleotide sequence: TGTGCCACCAGCACTCGGACTAGCGGCACAGATACGCAGTATTTT. Translated: CATSTRTSGTDTQYF. The J gene is TRBJ2-3, the V gene TRBV15; 9 bases are shared with TRBD2. The V gene end was trimmed by 4 bases and the J gene end by 1 base; junction bases not matched to a gene: 3. The CDR3 is 15 amino acids. Looked up from germline, CDR1 is LNHNV and CDR2 is YYDKDF (reference sequence).

This clone came up a few times. The chain has TRBV6-9 and TRBJ2-7; D is possibly TRBD1 (6 bases). Germline CDR1 is MNHGY and CDR2 is SVAAGI. The CDR3 is 14 amino acids. Trimming removed 2 bases at V and 2 bases at J, with 10 bases between. CDR3 in amino acids: CASSYLAGAYEQYF. The CDR3 DNA follows: TGTGCCAGCAGTTATCTCGCAGGGGCCTACGAGCAGTACTTC.

The V call is TRBV2, the J call TRBJ2-2; D is possibly TRBD1 (5 bases). The CDR3 runs 15 residues. Trimming removed 4 bases from V and 6 bases from J, with 15 bases in between. From germline, CDR1 is SNHLY and CDR2 FYNNEI. The CDR3 is CASSVGQGGAGELFF. The CDR3 DNA sequence: TGTGCCAGCAGTGTGGGGCAGGGTGGCGCCGGGGAGCTGTTTTTT.

In its sample, this clone was seen a few times. The V call is TRBV7-8, the J call TRBJ1-3; D is uncertain. The V and J ends lost 0 bases and 0 bases respectively, with 9 bases between them. CDR1 SGHVS and CDR2 FQNEAQ come from the germline V gene. The CDR3 length is 16 residues. CDR3 coding DNA: TGTGCCAGCAGCTTAGCTGGTCCGAGCTCTGGAAACACCATATATTTT. It is translated as CASSLAGPSSGNTIYF.

This clone occurred a few times. The J gene is TRBJ2-1, the V gene TRBV5-4; D is unresolved. Germline V gene lookup returns CDR1 SGHNT and CDR2 YYREEE (reference sequence). The length of the CDR3 is 15 residues. V dropped 0 bases and J dropped 7 bases, with 14 bases sitting between them. The CDR3 nucleotides are TGTGCCAGCAGCTTGGAAGCTGGAATCGGGAATGAGCAGTTCTTC. It codes for CASSLEAGIGNEQFF.

Regarding this clone: Other DNA sequences in this sample translate to the same CDR3. The V and J genes are TRBV6-5 and TRBJ1-2; the D gene is possibly TRBD1 (5 bases). V lost 6 bases, J lost 3 bases, and 8 bases lay in between. This CDR3 region has 12 residues. The germline V gene encodes CDR1 MNHEY and CDR2 SVGAGI. The CDR3 spells CASSQGDYGYTF. In DNA, the CDR3 is TGTGCCAGCAGCCAGGGAGACTATGGCTACACCTTC.

The chain joins TRBV5-1 to TRBJ2-2, with D uncertain. Deletions cut 1 base from V and 8 bases from J, with 9 bases between. Germline values: CDR1 SGHRS, CDR2 YFSETQ. The CDR3 totals 13 residues. The CDR3 DNA sequence: TGCGCCAGCAGCTTGCCGACGACTGGGGAGCTGTTTTTT. Amino acid sequence: CASSLPTTGELFF.